The clone carrying this T cell receptor beta chain was seen a handful of times. The sample belongs to a study of blood T cell repertoires in COVID-19. In the study overall: Donors in the United States, Italy and Spain gave samples during acute or convalescent COVID-19. Sources were T cells, B-cell-depleted T cells, or PBMCs; the material itself was cDNA or gDNA.

Trimming at V came to 2 bases and at J to 4 bases, leaving 17 bases not matched to a gene. CDR1 is SGHDT and CDR2 is YYEEEE in the germline V gene. This CDR3 comprises 18 residues. Original data processing: Reference gene primer amplification yielded estimated nucleated cell counts. The table came from immunoSEQ multiplex PCR; TCRdb's copy has only in-frame clones and leaves some out. The DNA gave D and trimming, while V, J and clone size come from that table. The repertoire includes 72,000 or so clones, around 80% of them detected once, and roughly 9.2% sits in the top ten. Material: peripheral blood. The chain uses TRBV5-6 and TRBJ2-5, with 7 bases lining up with TRBD2. The clonotype comes from a human donor in a cohort sampled during active COVID-19. The CDR3 sequence is CASSLGGSFAVIRETQYF. The CDR3 coding sequence is TGTGCCAGCAGCTTAGGCGGGAGTTTCGCCGTTATCCGAGAGACCCAGTACTTC.